Below are 11 T cell receptor beta chains sequenced from a single sample in a study of siplizumab effects on memory and regulatory T cells. Produced via immunoSEQ multiplex PCR; TCRdb's table is partial and in-frame only. The data contain about 110,000 clones, approximately 94% of them singletons. The material sequenced was CD4+ T cells sorted from blood. The source is a human donor in good health.

V is TRBV5-1 and J is TRBJ1-2, with 7 bases identical to TRBD1. Germline CDR1 SGHRS, CDR2 YFSETQ. There are 14 residues in the CDR3. The trim removed 4 bases at V and 3 bases at J, leaving 6 bases unmatched. The CDR3 bases are TGCGCCAGCAGCGTTAACGGACAGGACTATGGCTACACCTTC. Protein product: CASSVNGQDYGYTF.

The CDR3 sequence: CASSETGGRNEKLFF. CDR3 DNA: TGTGCCAGCAGTGAGACGGGTGGCCGGAATGAAAAACTGTTTTTT. The chain has TRBV2 and TRBJ1-4; D is unresolved. The CDR3 has 15 residues. In germline, CDR1 is SNHLY, CDR2 FYNNEI. V lost 3 bases and J 5 bases, leaving 13 bases between the germline ends.

This sequence joins TRBV28 and TRBJ1-1, with no clear D. The CDR3 is 11 amino acids. V was pared by 5 bases and J by 5 bases, with 6 bases between. Germline CDR1 is MDHEN and CDR2 is SYDVKM. The CDR3 DNA reads as TGTGCCAGCAGTAAGACAACTGAAGCTTTCTTT. This sequence encodes CASSKTTEAFF.

Only a few counts were recorded for this clone. This chain links TRBV6-1 with TRBJ1-6; 7 bases agree with TRBD1. This CDR3 comprises 17 residues. Germline V gene lookup returns CDR1 MNHNS and CDR2 SASEGT. The V segment lost 0 bases and the J segment 3 bases; nucleotides outside the gene matches: 5. CDR3 sequence: CASSEALWDSYNSPLHF. Written as DNA, the CDR3 is TGTGCCAGCAGTGAAGCGCTTTGGGACAGCTATAATTCACCCCTCCACTTT.

V is TRBV11-2 and J is TRBJ2-3, with TRBD2 matching over 16 bases. The CDR3 length is 19 residues. Per germline, CDR1 SGHAT and CDR2 FQNNGV. V lost 6 bases to trimming and J lost 4 bases; unmatched junction nucleotides: 13. CDR3 loop: CASRSGTSGGAVTSDTQYF. CDR3 in DNA: TGTGCCAGCAGGTCCGGGACTAGCGGGGGGGCCGTCACTTCAGATACGCAGTATTTT.

V usage is TRBV10-3 and J usage is TRBJ2-4, with D tentatively TRBD1 (5 bases). This CDR3 contains 15 residues. Germline V gene sequence: CDR1 ENHRY, CDR2 SYGVKD. V lost 6 bases, J lost 0 bases, and 12 bases lay in between. CDR3 nucleotide sequence: TGTGCCATCAGCACAGGTGCTCTAGCCAAAAACATTCAGTACTTC. Protein product: CAISTGALAKNIQYF.

The V call is TRBV18, the J call TRBJ1-2; the D gene is possibly TRBD1 (5 bases). This CDR3 comprises 14 residues. Germline values: CDR1 KGHSH, CDR2 LQKENI. V dropped 1 base and J dropped 1 base, with 7 bases sitting between them. In DNA, the CDR3 is TGTGCCAGCTCACCACGACAGCATAACTATGGCTACACCTTC. Translation: CASSPRQHNYGYTF. Looking up the rest from reference TRBV18 and TRBJ1-2 gives the full variable domain: NAGVMQNPRHLVRRRGQEARLRCSPMKGHSHVYWYRQLPEEGLKFMVYLQKENIIDESGMPKERFSAEFPKEGPSILRIQQVVRGDSAAYFCASSPRQHNYGYTFGSGTRLTVV.

The chain is built from TRBV29-1 and TRBJ2-7; 7 nucleotides match TRBD2. Germline loops: CDR1 SQVTM, CDR2 ANQGSEA. V lost 6 bases and J lost 5; bases outside the gene matches: 7. The CDR3 totals 12 residues. The CDR3 sequence: CSVLTSFHEQYF. CDR3 sequence (DNA): TGCAGCGTCTTGACTAGCTTCCACGAGCAGTACTTC.

The rearrangement uses TRBV19 and TRBJ1-1; no reliable D call. The CDR3 is made up of 15 amino acids. The V gene's germline CDR1 is LNHDA and CDR2 SQIVND (reference sequence). V lost 1 base and J lost 1, with 10 bases in between. The CDR3 is CASSIGGLKNTEAFF. The CDR3 nucleotides read TGTGCCAGTAGTATAGGTGGACTGAAGAACACTGAAGCTTTCTTT. Full variable domain (remainder filled in from reference TRBV19 and TRBJ1-1): DGGITQSPKYLFRKEGQNVTLSCEQNLNHDAMYWYRQDPGQGLRLIYYSQIVNDFQKGDIAEGYSVSREKKESFPLTVTSAQKNPTAFYLCASSIGGLKNTEAFFGQGTRLTVV.

The chain couples TRBV5-5 to TRBJ1-2, with 9 positions matching TRBD1. The CDR3 has 14 residues. The V segment lost 5 bases and the J segment 3 bases; nucleotides outside the gene matches: 5. Germline CDR1 and CDR2: SGHKS and YYEKEE (reference sequence). As DNA, the CDR3 is TGTGCCAGCAGTGACAGGGGGTGGGACTATGGCTACACCTTC. Translated: CASSDRGWDYGYTF.

The chain couples TRBV19 to TRBJ2-7; TRBD2 is a possible D gene (5 bases). The germline V gene encodes CDR1 LNHDA and CDR2 SQIVND (reference sequence). CDR3 length: 15 amino acids. V dropped 7 bases and J dropped 0 bases, with 16 bases sitting between them. CDR3 DNA: TGTGCCAGTACCCCCCGTGGAGGCAACTCCTACGAGCAGTACTTC. As protein: CASTPRGGNSYEQYF. Full variable domain (outside the CDR3, taken from reference TRBV19 and TRBJ2-7): DGGITQSPKYLFRKEGQNVTLSCEQNLNHDAMYWYRQDPGQGLRLIYYSQIVNDFQKGDIAEGYSVSREKKESFPLTVTSAQKNPTAFYLCASTPRGGNSYEQYFGPGTRLTVT.